This TCR beta chain was sequenced during a study of T cell responses to AZD1222 COVID-19 vaccine. Overall study results and limits: Only six AZD1222 recipients tested seropositive at baseline.

Germline CDR1 GTSNPN, CDR2 SVGIG (reference sequence). The CDR3 consists of 13 residues. Trimming shortened V by 0 bases and J by 7 bases, and 11 bases separated the two germline ends. Some clones are missing from TCRdb's copy, which holds only in-frame ones; the method was immunoSEQ multiplex PCR. Of fewer than 90,000 clones listed, 86% are singletons. Worth noting for this clone: Its matching antigen is unknown.

The sequenced sample was peripheral blood, obtained 28 days after the second AZD1222 dose. This chain links TRBV30 with TRBJ2-3; weak D call: TRBD2 (6 bases). The receptor's source is an adult who received the AZD1222 COVID-19 vaccine. The CDR3 sequence: CAWSVLGGNTQYF. The CDR3 region has the DNA TGTGCCTGGAGTGTACTAGGAGGGAATACGCAGTATTTT.